The T cell receptor (beta chain) described here comes from a study of post-analysis software for immune sequencing data. Study results and limitations: Multiple sclerosis was associated with a significant reduction in normalized Chao1 diversity relative to controls. Strong co-clustering by F measure was seen for same-batch samples. Patients used a handful of TRBV segments, including TRBV5-6, TRBV5-1 and TRBV20-1, more often than controls.

Libraries were made from TCR beta cDNA, and they carried unique molecular identifiers. MiXCR, applied by TCRdb to the PCR reads, yields one record per CDR3 protein. The table includes 740,000 or so distinct CDR3 sequences, about 57% detected once. As regards this clonotype: The antigen is undetermined.

Germline values: CDR1 LGHNT, CDR2 FRNRAP. V shed 6 bases and J shed 4 bases, with 4 bases lying between them. This CDR3 has 11 residues. This TCR was sampled from a girl aged 10 to 17 with multiple sclerosis. This chain links TRBV12-5 with TRBJ1-5; D ambiguous. The sequencing input was blood. The CDR3 sequence: CASGFNQPQHF. The DNA of the CDR3 is TGTGCTAGTGGCTTTAATCAGCCCCAGCATTTT.